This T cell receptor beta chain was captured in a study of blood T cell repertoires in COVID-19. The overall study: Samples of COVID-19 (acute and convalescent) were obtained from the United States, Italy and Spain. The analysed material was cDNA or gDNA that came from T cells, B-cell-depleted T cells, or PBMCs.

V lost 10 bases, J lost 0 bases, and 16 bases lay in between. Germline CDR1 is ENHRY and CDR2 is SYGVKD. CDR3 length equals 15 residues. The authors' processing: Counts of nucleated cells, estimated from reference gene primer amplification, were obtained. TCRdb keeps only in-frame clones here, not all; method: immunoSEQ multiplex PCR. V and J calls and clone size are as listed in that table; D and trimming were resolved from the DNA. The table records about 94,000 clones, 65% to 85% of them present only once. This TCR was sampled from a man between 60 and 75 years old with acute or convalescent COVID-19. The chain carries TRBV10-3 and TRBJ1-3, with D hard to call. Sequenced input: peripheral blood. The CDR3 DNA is TGTGCCACCCGAGGCGGCCTTAGCTCTGGAAACACCATATATTTT. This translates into CATRGGLSSGNTIYF.